The clone carrying this T cell receptor beta chain was seen at least ten times. Its target is not known. This entry comes from a study of T cell repertoires in cytomegalovirus infection. Overall study context: CMV epitopes in the study were HLA-C-restricted (recently identified) and HLA-B-restricted (well studied). Public TCR beta signatures marked donors with CMV infection and the matching HLA.

TCRdb re-called the reads through MiXCR, storing one row per CDR3 protein. The sample comprises around 140,000 distinct CDR3 sequences, more than 25% of which are singletons, and around 50% rests with the top ten. Study-level results: The ex vivo response showed dominance by HLA-C-restricted CMV-specific TCR beta clonotypes. Carriers of CMV plus the relevant HLA were identified by cumulative public TCR beta family frequency.

The V end was cut by 1 base, the J end by 5 bases, with 8 bases between. The CDR3 loop spans 13 amino acids. Per the germline V gene, CDR1 is SGHVS and CDR2 is FQNEAQ. This receptor was taken from a human donor in good health (CMV status not recorded). Some clones in this sample may be carry-over from other donors' samples. The rearrangement uses TRBV7-8 and TRBJ1-1; perhaps TRBD1 as D (5 bases). This specimen was CD8+ T cells from cultured PBMCs, taken from culture after CMV antigen stimulation. In nucleotides, the CDR3 is TGTGCCAGCAGCTTAGTGGCAGGGACTGAAGCTTTCTTT. Translating it yields CASSLVAGTEAFF.